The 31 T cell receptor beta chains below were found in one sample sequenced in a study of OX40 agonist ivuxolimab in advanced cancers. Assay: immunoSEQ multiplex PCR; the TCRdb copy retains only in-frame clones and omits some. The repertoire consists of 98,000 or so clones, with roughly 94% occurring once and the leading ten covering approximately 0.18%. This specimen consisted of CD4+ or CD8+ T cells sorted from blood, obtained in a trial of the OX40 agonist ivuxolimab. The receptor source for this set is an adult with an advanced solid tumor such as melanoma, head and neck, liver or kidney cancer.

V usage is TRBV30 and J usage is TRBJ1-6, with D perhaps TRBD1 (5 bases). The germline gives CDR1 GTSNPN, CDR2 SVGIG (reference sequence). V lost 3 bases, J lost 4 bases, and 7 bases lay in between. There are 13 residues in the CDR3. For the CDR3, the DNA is TGTGCCTGGAGCCCAGGGTATAATTCACCCCTCCACTTT. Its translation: CAWSPGYNSPLHF.

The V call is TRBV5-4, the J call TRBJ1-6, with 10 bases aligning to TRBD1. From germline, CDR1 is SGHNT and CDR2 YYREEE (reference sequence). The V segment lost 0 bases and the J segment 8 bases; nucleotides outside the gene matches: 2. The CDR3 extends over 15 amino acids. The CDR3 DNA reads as TGTGCCAGCAGCTTGGAAGGGACAGGGGATTCACCCCTCCACTTT. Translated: CASSLEGTGDSPLHF.

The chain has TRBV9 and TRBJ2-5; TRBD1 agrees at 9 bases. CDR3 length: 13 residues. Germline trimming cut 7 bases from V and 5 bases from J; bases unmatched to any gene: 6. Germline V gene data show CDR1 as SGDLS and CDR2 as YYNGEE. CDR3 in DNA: TGTGCCAGCGCCGGGACAGGGAGGGAGACCCAGTACTTC. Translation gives CASAGTGRETQYF.

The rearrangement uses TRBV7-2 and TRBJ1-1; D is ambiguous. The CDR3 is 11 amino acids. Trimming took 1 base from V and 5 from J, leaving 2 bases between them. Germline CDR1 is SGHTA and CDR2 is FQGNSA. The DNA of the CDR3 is TGTGCCAGCAGCTTAGGGACTGAAGCTTTCTTT. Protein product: CASSLGTEAFF.

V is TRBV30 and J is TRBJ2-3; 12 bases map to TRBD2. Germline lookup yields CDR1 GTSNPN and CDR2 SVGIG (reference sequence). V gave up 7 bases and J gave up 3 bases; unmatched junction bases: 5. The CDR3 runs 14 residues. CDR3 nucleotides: TGTGCCTCTAGCGGGAGGGTGAGAACAGATACGCAGTATTTT. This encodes CASSGRVRTDTQYF. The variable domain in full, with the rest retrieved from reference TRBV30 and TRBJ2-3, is SQTIHQWPATLVQPVGSPLSLECTVEGTSNPNLYWYRQAAGRGLQLLFYSVGIGQISSEVPQNLSASRPQDRQFILSSKKLLLSDSGFYLCASSGRVRTDTQYFGPGTRLTVL.

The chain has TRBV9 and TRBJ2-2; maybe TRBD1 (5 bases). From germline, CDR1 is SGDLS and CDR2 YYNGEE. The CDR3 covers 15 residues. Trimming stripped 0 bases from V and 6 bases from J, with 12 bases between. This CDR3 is CASSVATQGSGELFF. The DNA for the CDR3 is TGTGCCAGCAGCGTAGCTACGCAGGGTTCCGGGGAGCTGTTTTTT.

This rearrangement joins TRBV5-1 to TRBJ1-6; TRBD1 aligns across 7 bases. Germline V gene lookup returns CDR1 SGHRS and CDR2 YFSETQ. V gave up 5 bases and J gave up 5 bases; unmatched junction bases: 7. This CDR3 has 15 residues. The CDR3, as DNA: TGCGCCAGCAGTTGGATGGGACAGAATAATTCACCCCTCCACTTT. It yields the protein CASSWMGQNNSPLHF.

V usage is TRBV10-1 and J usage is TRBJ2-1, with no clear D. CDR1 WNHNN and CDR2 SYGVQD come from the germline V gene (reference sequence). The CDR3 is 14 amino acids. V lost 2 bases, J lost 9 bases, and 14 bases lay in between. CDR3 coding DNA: TGCGCCAGCAGTGAGATGGTTCCTCTCGGTGAGCAGTTCTTC. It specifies CASSEMVPLGEQFF.

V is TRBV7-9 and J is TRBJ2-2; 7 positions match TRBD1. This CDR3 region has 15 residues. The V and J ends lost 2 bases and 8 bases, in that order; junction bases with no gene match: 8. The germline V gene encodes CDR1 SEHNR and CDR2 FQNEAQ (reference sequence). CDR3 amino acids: CASSLRGRTEGELFF. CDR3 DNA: TGTGCCAGCAGCTTAAGGGGGCGCACCGAGGGGGAGCTGTTTTTT.

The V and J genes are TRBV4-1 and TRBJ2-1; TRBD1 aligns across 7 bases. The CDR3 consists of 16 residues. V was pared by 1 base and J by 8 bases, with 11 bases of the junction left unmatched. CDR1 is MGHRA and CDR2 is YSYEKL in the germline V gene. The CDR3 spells CASSQVQRQGGYEQFF. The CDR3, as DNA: TGCGCCAGCAGCCAAGTTCAGAGACAGGGTGGGTATGAGCAGTTCTTC.

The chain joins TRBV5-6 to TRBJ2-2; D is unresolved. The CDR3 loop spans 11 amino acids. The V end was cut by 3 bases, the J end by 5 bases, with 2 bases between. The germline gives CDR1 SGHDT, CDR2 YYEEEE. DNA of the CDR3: TGTGCCAGCAGCTGGACCGGGGAGCTGTTTTTT. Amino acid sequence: CASSWTGELFF.

The CDR3: CAISDFSSYEQYF. The CDR3 coding sequence is TGTGCCATCAGTGATTTTAGCTCCTACGAGCAGTACTTC. V gene TRBV10-3 combines with J gene TRBJ2-7; no clear D. V gave up 3 bases and J gave up 0 bases, with 6 bases separating them. Germline V gives CDR1 ENHRY, CDR2 SYGVKD. The CDR3 extends over 13 amino acids.

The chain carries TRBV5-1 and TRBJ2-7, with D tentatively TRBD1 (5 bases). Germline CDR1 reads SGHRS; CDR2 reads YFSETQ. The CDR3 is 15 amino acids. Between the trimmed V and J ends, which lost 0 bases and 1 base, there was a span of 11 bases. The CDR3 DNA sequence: TGCGCCAGCAGCTTGGCCGTTAGACAGTCCTACGAGCAGTACTTC. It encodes CASSLAVRQSYEQYF.

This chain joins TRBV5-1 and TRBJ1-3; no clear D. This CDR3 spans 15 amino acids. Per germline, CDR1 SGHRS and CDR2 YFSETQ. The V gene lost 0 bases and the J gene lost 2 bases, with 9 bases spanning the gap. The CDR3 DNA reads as TGCGCCAGCAGCTTGGAGGCGACGACTGGAAACACCATATATTTT. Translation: CASSLEATTGNTIYF.

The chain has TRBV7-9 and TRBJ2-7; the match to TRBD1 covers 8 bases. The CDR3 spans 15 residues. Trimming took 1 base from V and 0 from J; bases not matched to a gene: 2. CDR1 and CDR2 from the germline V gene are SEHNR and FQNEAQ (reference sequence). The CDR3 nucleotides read TGTGCCAGCAGCTTAGTTGGACAGGGCTCCTACGAGCAGTACTTC. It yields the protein CASSLVGQGSYEQYF. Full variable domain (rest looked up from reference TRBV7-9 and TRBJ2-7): DTGVSQNPRHKITKRGQNVTFRCDPISEHNRLYWYRQTLGQGPEFLTYFQNEAQLEKSRLLSDRFSAERPKGSFSTLEIQRTEQGDSAMYLCASSLVGQGSYEQYFGPGTRLTVT.

This CDR3 is CATMRARRANEQFF. Written as DNA, the CDR3 is TGTGCCACCATGCGGGCCCGCAGGGCCAATGAGCAGTTCTTC. The rearrangement uses TRBV6-5 and TRBJ2-1; D is possibly TRBD1 or TRBD2 (5 bases each). V shed 10 bases and J shed 6 bases, with 19 bases lying between them. The germline V gene encodes CDR1 MNHEY and CDR2 SVGAGI. CDR3 size: 14 residues.

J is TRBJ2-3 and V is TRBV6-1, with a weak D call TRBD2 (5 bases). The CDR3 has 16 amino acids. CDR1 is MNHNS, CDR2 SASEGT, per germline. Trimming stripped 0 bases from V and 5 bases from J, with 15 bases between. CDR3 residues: CASSEAGGSVGDTQYF. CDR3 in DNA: TGTGCCAGCAGTGAAGCGGGCGGTAGCGTGGGAGATACGCAGTATTTT.

CDR3 in DNA: TGTGCCAGCTCACCACAGGCGGGGGCTGGCAATCAGCCCCAGCATTTT. It specifies CASSPQAGAGNQPQHF. The J gene is TRBJ1-5, the V gene TRBV18, with TRBD1 as a possible D gene (6 bases). This CDR3 is 16 amino acids long. V was trimmed by 1 base and J by 2 bases, leaving 12 bases between them. Germline CDR1 is KGHSH and CDR2 is LQKENI.

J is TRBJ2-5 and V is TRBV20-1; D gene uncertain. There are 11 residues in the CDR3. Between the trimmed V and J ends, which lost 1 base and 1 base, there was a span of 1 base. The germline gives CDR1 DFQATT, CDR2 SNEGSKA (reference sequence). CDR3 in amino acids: CSARAQETQYF. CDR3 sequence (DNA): TGCAGTGCTAGAGCCCAAGAGACCCAGTACTTC.

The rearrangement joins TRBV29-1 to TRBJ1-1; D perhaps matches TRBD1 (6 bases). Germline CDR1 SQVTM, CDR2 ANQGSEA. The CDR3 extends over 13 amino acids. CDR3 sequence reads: CRVGGASGTEAFF. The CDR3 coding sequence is TGCAGGGTCGGGGGGGCCAGTGGGACTGAAGCTTTCTTT.

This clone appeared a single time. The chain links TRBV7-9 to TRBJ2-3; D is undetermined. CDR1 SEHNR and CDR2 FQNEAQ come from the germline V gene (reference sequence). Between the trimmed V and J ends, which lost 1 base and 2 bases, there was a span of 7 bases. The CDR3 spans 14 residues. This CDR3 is CASSLDPATDTQYF. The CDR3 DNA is TGTGCCAGCAGCTTAGACCCAGCCACAGATACGCAGTATTTT.

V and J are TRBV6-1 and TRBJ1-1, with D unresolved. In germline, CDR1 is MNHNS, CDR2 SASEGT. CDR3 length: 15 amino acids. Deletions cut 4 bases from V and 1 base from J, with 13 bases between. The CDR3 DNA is TGTGCCAGCAGTGTTCCCCCCACAAGGAACACTGAAGCTTTCTTT. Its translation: CASSVPPTRNTEAFF.

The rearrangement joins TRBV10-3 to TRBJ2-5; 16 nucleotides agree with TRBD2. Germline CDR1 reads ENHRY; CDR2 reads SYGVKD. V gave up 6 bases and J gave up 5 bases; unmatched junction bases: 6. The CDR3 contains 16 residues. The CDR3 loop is CAISPGTSGRVETQYF. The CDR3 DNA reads TGTGCCATCAGCCCTGGGACTAGCGGGAGGGTGGAGACCCAGTACTTC.

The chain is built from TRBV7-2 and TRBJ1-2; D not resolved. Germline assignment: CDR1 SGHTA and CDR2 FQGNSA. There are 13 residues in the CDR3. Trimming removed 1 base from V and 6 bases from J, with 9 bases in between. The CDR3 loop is CASSLEPFDGYTF. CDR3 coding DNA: TGTGCCAGCAGCTTAGAGCCCTTCGATGGCTACACCTTC.

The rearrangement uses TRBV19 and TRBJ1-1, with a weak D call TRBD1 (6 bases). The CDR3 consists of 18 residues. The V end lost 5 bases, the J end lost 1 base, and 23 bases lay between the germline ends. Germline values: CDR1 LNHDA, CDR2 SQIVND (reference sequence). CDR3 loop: CASSFPIGTRGGNTEAFF. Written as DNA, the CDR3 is TGTGCCAGTAGTTTCCCCATTGGGACACGAGGTGGGAACACTGAAGCTTTCTTT.

The CDR3 DNA follows: TGTGCCAGCAGCTTAAGAATCCCGGGACATCTCAATCAGCCCCAGCATTTT. This gives the protein CASSLRIPGHLNQPQHF. This chain uses TRBV7-2 with TRBJ1-5, with a weak D call TRBD1 (6 bases). This CDR3 comprises 17 residues. Trimming cost V 2 bases and J 3 bases, with 17 bases left between them. Germline CDR1 and CDR2: SGHTA and FQGNSA. The full variable domain, its missing parts supplied by reference TRBV7-2 and TRBJ1-5, is GAGVSQSPSNKVTEKGKDVELRCDPISGHTALYWYRQSLGQGLEFLIYFQGNSAPDKSGLPSDRFSAERTGGSVSTLTIQRTQQEDSAVYLCASSLRIPGHLNQPQHFGDGTRLSIL.

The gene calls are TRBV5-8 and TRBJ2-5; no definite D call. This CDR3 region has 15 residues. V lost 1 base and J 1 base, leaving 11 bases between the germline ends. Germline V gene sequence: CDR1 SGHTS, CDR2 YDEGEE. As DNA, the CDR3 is TGTGCCAGCAGCTTGTTTTCGGGCTTCCAAGAGACCCAGTACTTC. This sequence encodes CASSLFSGFQETQYF.

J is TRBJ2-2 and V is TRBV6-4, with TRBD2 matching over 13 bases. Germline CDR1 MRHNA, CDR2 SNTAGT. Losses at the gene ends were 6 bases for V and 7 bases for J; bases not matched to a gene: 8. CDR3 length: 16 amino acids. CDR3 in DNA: TGTGCCAGCAGCCCTACTAGCGGGGGGGCGGACGGGGAGCTGTTTTTT. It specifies CASSPTSGGADGELFF.

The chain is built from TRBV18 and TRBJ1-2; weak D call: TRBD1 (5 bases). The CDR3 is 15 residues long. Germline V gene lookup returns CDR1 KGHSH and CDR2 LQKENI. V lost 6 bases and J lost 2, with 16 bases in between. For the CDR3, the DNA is TGTGCCAGCTCCCCAGAACGACAGAACAACTATGGCTACACCTTC. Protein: CASSPERQNNYGYTF.

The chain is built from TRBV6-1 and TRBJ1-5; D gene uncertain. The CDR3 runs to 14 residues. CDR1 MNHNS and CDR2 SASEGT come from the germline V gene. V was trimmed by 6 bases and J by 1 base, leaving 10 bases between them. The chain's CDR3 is CASSGGQSNQPQHF. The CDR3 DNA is TGTGCCAGCAGCGGCGGCCAGAGCAATCAGCCCCAGCATTTT.

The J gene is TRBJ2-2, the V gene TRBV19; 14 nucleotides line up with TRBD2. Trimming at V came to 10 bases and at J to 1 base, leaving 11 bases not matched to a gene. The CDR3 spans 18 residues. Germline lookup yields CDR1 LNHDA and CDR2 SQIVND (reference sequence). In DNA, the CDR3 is TGTGCCACCGGTAAGACTAGCGGGAGGGTCGAGAACACCGGGGAGCTGTTTTTT. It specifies CATGKTSGRVENTGELFF.